Listed here are 13 T cell receptor beta chains from one sample, sequenced in a study of beta chain features in type 1 diabetes. Expressed TCRB transcripts got sequenced, as all isolated RNA was reverse transcribed. The table came from immunoSEQ multiplex PCR; TCRdb's copy has only in-frame clones and leaves some out. The sample has some 410,000 clones; about 15% are singletons. The specimen sequenced was naive CD4+ T cells from blood. Receptors originate from a man younger than 45 in good health.

There are a few counts of this clone. This chain uses TRBV7-6 with TRBJ1-5, with D tentatively TRBD1 (6 bases). Germline V CDR1 and CDR2: SGHVS, FNYEAQ. Trimming removed 2 bases from V and 7 bases from J, with 12 bases in between. CDR3 length: 14 amino acids. The CDR3 sequence is CASSLSGGEQPQHF. DNA for the CDR3: TGTGCCAGCAGCTTATCGGGGGGCGAGCAGCCCCAGCATTTT.

The chain couples TRBV4-2 to TRBJ1-1; 9 bases map to TRBD1. CDR1 and CDR2 (germline): LGHNA, YNFKEQ. The CDR3 is 15 amino acids. The junction had 7 bases not matched to a gene; V was cut back by 1 base and J by 7 bases. The CDR3 DNA reads TGTGCCAGCAGCCAAGCCTCGACAGGGGGGAATGAAGCTTTCTTT. This codes for CASSQASTGGNEAFF.

The genes are TRBV7-9 and TRBJ1-2; perhaps TRBD1 as D (5 bases). The CDR3 totals 15 residues. Trimming cost V 3 bases and J 7 bases, with 18 bases left between them. In germline, CDR1 is SEHNR, CDR2 FQNEAQ (reference sequence). The CDR3 nucleotides read TGTGCCAGCAGCTTGTCGGGACGCCATTTGGGTGGCTACACCTTC. This gives the protein CASSLSGRHLGGYTF. Combining the CDR3 with reference TRBV7-9 and TRBJ1-2 gives the whole variable domain DTGVSQNPRHKITKRGQNVTFRCDPISEHNRLYWYRQTLGQGPEFLTYFQNEAQLEKSRLLSDRFSAERPKGSFSTLEIQRTEQGDSAMYLCASSLSGRHLGGYTFGSGTRLTVV.

This clone was seen many times. The chain uses TRBV30 and TRBJ2-7, with 9 bases that match TRBD1. CDR3 length equals 11 residues. The trim removed 5 bases at V and 5 bases at J, leaving 1 base unmatched. From germline, CDR1 is GTSNPN and CDR2 SVGIG (reference sequence). The CDR3 is CAWGQGHEQYV. The CDR3 bases are TGTGCCTGGGGACAGGGGCACGAGCAGTACGTC.

In this sample, this clone turned up a few times. J is TRBJ2-7 and V is TRBV18; 11 bases match TRBD2. This CDR3 is built from 18 residues. Per the germline V gene, CDR1 is KGHSH and CDR2 is LQKENI. The V segment lost 2 bases and the J segment 2 bases; nucleotides outside the gene matches: 11. The CDR3 bases are TGTGCCAGCTCACCATCCCACCTAGCGGGGGGCCAAACCTACGAGCAGTACTTC. It codes for CASSPSHLAGGQTYEQYF.

The V call is TRBV9, the J call TRBJ2-3, with D possibly TRBD1 on 6 matching bases. CDR3 length: 15 residues. Germline-derived CDR1 and CDR2 are SGDLS and YYNGEE. Trimming removed 1 base at V and 5 bases at J, with 14 bases between. CDR3 loop: CASSVQGSGGDTQYF. DNA of the CDR3: TGTGCCAGCAGCGTACAGGGGAGTGGTGGAGATACGCAGTATTTT.

This clone has more than one count but fewer than ten. This chain joins TRBV4-3 and TRBJ2-5; TRBD2 matches at 7 bases. From germline, CDR1 is LGHNA and CDR2 YSLEER. V lost 0 bases to trimming and J lost 6 bases; unmatched junction nucleotides: 4. The CDR3 covers 14 residues. The DNA of the CDR3 is TGCGCCAGCAGCCAAGACGGGGGGTGGCAGACCCAGTACTTC. Translated, it gives CASSQDGGWQTQYF.

The V call is TRBV14, the J call TRBJ1-1; D gene uncertain. The CDR3 is 13 residues long. Germline V gives CDR1 SGHDN, CDR2 FVKESK. Trimming removed 2 bases from V and 4 bases from J, with 8 bases in between. DNA for the CDR3: TGTGCCAGCAGCCAACACCTTGGCACTGAAGCTTTCTTT. Translation gives CASSQHLGTEAFF. The complete variable domain, with remaining parts taken from reference TRBV14 and TRBJ1-1, reads EAGVTQFPSHSVIEKGQTVTLRCDPISGHDNLYWYRRVMGKEIKFLLHFVKESKQDESGMPNNRFLAERTGGTYSTLKVQPAELEDSGVYFCASSQHLGTEAFFGQGTRLTVV.

This clone was counted between two and nine times. This chain uses TRBV30 with TRBJ2-3, with TRBD2 identical over 7 bases. The germline CDR1 and CDR2 sequences are GTSNPN and SVGIG (reference sequence). The trim removed 0 bases at V and 10 bases at J, leaving 7 bases unmatched. The CDR3 length is 13 residues. The CDR3 coding sequence is TGTGCCTGGAGTGTCGGGGGGAGTCTCGCGCAGTATTTT. Translated, it gives CAWSVGGSLAQYF.

Worth noting for this clone: This CDR3 is also generated by other DNA sequences in the sample. V usage is TRBV7-2 and J usage is TRBJ2-3; 9 positions match TRBD2. V trimming: 1 base; J trimming: 4 bases; junction bases outside the gene matches: 0. CDR3 length: 14 amino acids. From germline, CDR1 is SGHTA and CDR2 FQGNSA. CDR3: CASSLGLAADTQYF. In DNA, the CDR3 is TGTGCCAGCAGCTTAGGACTAGCGGCAGATACGCAGTATTTT.

This clone was seen at least ten times. This rearrangement joins TRBV30 to TRBJ1-2; TRBD1 might be the D (6 bases). The CDR3 is made up of 13 amino acids. The germline V gene has CDR1 GTSNPN and CDR2 SVGIG (reference sequence). V lost 8 bases and J lost 6, with 19 bases in between. The chain's CDR3 is CAIQPTGNNGYTF. CDR3 sequence (DNA): TGTGCCATCCAACCCACAGGGAACAATGGCTACACCTTC.

Here the CDR3 reads CSVERGVNTEAFF. The CDR3 nucleotides are TGCAGCGTTGAAAGGGGGGTGAACACTGAAGCTTTCTTT. V usage is TRBV29-1 and J usage is TRBJ1-1; D is possibly TRBD1 (6 bases). The CDR3 loop spans 13 amino acids. Trimming took 2 bases from V and 0 from J, leaving 7 bases between them. Germline V gene sequence: CDR1 SQVTM, CDR2 ANQGSEA.

This clone was observed a handful of times. This chain links TRBV6-5 with TRBJ2-1; TRBD2 might be the D (5 bases). Trimming shortened V by 2 bases and J by 2 bases, and 10 bases separated the two germline ends. Germline V gene sequence: CDR1 MNHEY, CDR2 SVGAGI. The length of the CDR3 is 15 residues. CDR3 residues: CASSYRDGTYNEQFF. Written as DNA, the CDR3 is TGTGCCAGCAGTTACCGGGATGGTACCTACAATGAGCAGTTCTTC.